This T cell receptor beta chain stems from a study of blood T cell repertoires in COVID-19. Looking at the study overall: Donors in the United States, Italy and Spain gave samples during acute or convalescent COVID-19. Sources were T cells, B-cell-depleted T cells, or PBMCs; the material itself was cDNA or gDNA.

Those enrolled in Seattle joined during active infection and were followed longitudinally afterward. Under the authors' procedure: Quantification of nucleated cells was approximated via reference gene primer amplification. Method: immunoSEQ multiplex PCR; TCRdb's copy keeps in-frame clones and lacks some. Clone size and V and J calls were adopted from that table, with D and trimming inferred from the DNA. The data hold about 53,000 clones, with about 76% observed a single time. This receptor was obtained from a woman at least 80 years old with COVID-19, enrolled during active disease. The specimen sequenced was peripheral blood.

The CDR3 region has the DNA TGTGCCAGCAGCTCGCAGACAGCAGAAGCTTTCTTT. Its protein product is CASSSQTAEAFF. V and J are TRBV7-8 and TRBJ1-1, with D possibly being TRBD1 (5 bases). Germline CDR1 reads SGHVS; CDR2 reads FQNEAQ. V lost 4 bases and J 8 bases, leaving 11 bases between the germline ends. This CDR3 has 12 amino acids.